The 5 T cell receptor beta chains reported below all come from one sample, sequenced in a study of blood T cell repertoires in COVID-19. TCRdb's copy holds only in-frame clones and misses some; the assay was immunoSEQ multiplex PCR. Of some 150,000 clones detected, about 91% appear once; the ten largest clones hold 3% to 4%. The sequencing sample was made of peripheral blood. These TCRs come from an older woman who had recovered from COVID-19.

This clone came up once. The chain carries TRBV4-1 and TRBJ1-4, with 9 bases fitting TRBD1. Germline trimming cut 0 bases from V and 7 bases from J; bases unmatched to any gene: 15. Germline V gene data show CDR1 as MGHRA and CDR2 as YSYEKL. This CDR3 comprises 19 residues. CDR3 DNA: TGCGCCAGCAGCCAAGATCCCGGGACAGGGTCCTTAAAACGTGAAAAACTGTTTTTT. Translated: CASSQDPGTGSLKREKLFF.

The genes are TRBV28 and TRBJ1-5, with TRBD1 matching over 7 bases. The germline gives CDR1 MDHEN, CDR2 SYDVKM. V lost 6 bases and J lost 6; bases outside the gene matches: 8. The CDR3 is 14 residues long. This CDR3 reads CASSVTGRGQPQHF. The CDR3 DNA is TGTGCCAGCAGCGTGACAGGGCGGGGTCAGCCCCAGCATTTT. Supplemented by reference TRBV28 and TRBJ1-5, the full variable domain reads DVKVTQSSRYLVKRTGEKVFLECVQDMDHENMFWYRQDPGLGLRLIYFSYDVKMKEKGDIPEGYSVSREKKERFSLILESASTNQTSMYLCASSVTGRGQPQHFGDGTRLSIL.

The chain links TRBV28 to TRBJ2-4, with 7 positions matching TRBD2. The length of the CDR3 is 15 residues. V was pared by 5 bases and J by 2 bases, with 6 bases of the junction left unmatched. CDR1 is MDHEN and CDR2 is SYDVKM in the germline V gene. The CDR3 loop reads CASSAGAGPKNIQYF. CDR3 coding DNA: TGTGCCAGCAGTGCGGGAGCGGGGCCCAAAAACATTCAGTACTTC.

V is TRBV5-1 and J is TRBJ2-2; D might be TRBD1 (6 bases). The CDR3 has 15 amino acids. Between the trimmed V and J ends, which lost 1 base and 3 bases, there was a span of 10 bases. Germline values: CDR1 SGHRS, CDR2 YFSETQ. CDR3 bases: TGCGCCAGCAGCTTGTCGGCAGGGGACACCGGGGAGCTGTTTTTT. Its translation: CASSLSAGDTGELFF.

The chain recombines TRBV2 with TRBJ1-3; 8 nucleotides agree with TRBD1. The CDR3 loop spans 19 amino acids. Looked up from germline, CDR1 is SNHLY and CDR2 is FYNNEI. The V and J ends lost 5 bases and 0 bases, in that order; junction bases with no gene match: 15. The CDR3 region is CASSKGQGANLYSGNTIYF. CDR3 in DNA: TGTGCCAGCAGTAAAGGACAGGGTGCTAACCTTTACTCTGGAAACACCATATATTTT.